The 12 T cell receptor beta chains below all came from one sample that was sequenced in a study of beta chain features in type 1 diabetes. Antigens of these TCRs are unknown. Findings and limits, study-wide: In every one of the four CD4+ subsets, TCRB CDR3s were moderately but significantly shorter in Type 1 diabetes patients.

All of the isolated RNA was reverse transcribed, so expressed TCRB transcripts were sequenced. Assay: immunoSEQ multiplex PCR; the TCRdb copy retains only in-frame clones and omits some. The repertoire has 400,000 or so clones, over 8.5% of them found once; the top ten carry 0.45% to 0.65%. Sequenced sample: central memory CD4+ T cells from blood. The receptors originated from a young man with type 1 diabetes.

The genes are TRBV5-4 and TRBJ2-2; 11 bases fit TRBD2. The CDR3 spans 18 residues. V trimming: 2 bases; J trimming: 3 bases; junction bases outside the gene matches: 9. Per germline, CDR1 SGHNT and CDR2 YYREEE (reference sequence). CDR3 amino acids: CASSFSLAGGRDTGELFF. The CDR3 DNA sequence: TGTGCCAGCAGCTTCTCGCTAGCGGGAGGTAGGGACACCGGGGAGCTGTTTTTT.

The sample holds a few counts of this clone. CDR3 protein: CASSPPQGRSGNTEAFF. In DNA form, the CDR3 reads TGTGCCAGCAGCCCTCCACAGGGTAGGTCAGGGAACACTGAAGCTTTCTTT. The V call is TRBV14, the J call TRBJ1-1, with D possibly matching TRBD1 (6 bases). This CDR3 contains 17 residues. CDR1 is SGHDN, CDR2 FVKESK, per germline. Trimming removed 4 bases from V and 1 base from J, with 19 bases in between. The whole variable domain, filled in from reference TRBV14 and TRBJ1-1, reads EAGVTQFPSHSVIEKGQTVTLRCDPISGHDNLYWYRRVMGKEIKFLLHFVKESKQDESGMPNNRFLAERTGGTYSTLKVQPAELEDSGVYFCASSPPQGRSGNTEAFFGQGTRLTVV.

This clone has only a few counts. Other DNA sequences in this sample translate to the same CDR3. The DNA for the CDR3 is TGTGCCAGCAGTTACTCGGGAGATACGCAGTATTTT. Translation: CASSYSGDTQYF. The gene calls are TRBV6-6 and TRBJ2-3; unclear D gene. Germline V gene lookup returns CDR1 MNHNY and CDR2 SVGAGI (reference sequence). Trimming removed 0 bases from V and 5 bases from J, with 3 bases in between. The CDR3 consists of 12 residues.

There are a few counts of this clone. The chain has TRBV6-5 and TRBJ1-5; possible D gene TRBD1, 5 bases. This CDR3 is 16 amino acids long. V dropped 4 bases and J dropped 0 bases, with 13 bases sitting between them. The germline gives CDR1 MNHEY, CDR2 SVGAGI. In DNA form, the CDR3 reads TGTGCCAGCAGTTCGAGGGGTGACTATAGCAATCAGCCCCAGCATTTT. It is translated as CASSSRGDYSNQPQHF.

The V gene is TRBV2, the J gene TRBJ1-1, with D maybe TRBD1 (5 bases). There are 14 residues in the CDR3. CDR1 is SNHLY and CDR2 is FYNNEI in the germline V gene. V lost 4 bases, J lost 2 bases, and 11 bases lay in between. The chain's CDR3 is CASSGQGSNTEAFF. CDR3 bases: TGTGCCAGCAGTGGGCAGGGTTCTAACACTGAAGCTTTCTTT.

This clone has ten or more counts. The chain couples TRBV21-1 to TRBJ2-7; TRBD1, the D gene given by the table, was not confirmed from the DNA. TRBV21-1 is given as a pseudogene. This CDR3 comprises 15 residues. CDR3 region: CASSKGSGMGYEQYF. The CDR3 DNA follows: TGTGCCAGCAGCAAAGGCTCAGGGATGGGCTACGAGCAGTACTTC.

In its sample, this clone was seen a few times. V and J are TRBV7-8 and TRBJ2-5, with D perhaps matching TRBD2 (6 bases). V lost 1 base and J lost 5, with 14 bases in between. This CDR3 contains 15 residues. The germline CDR1 and CDR2 sequences are SGHVS and FQNEAQ. This CDR3 reads CASSLDGGMGETQYF. The CDR3 DNA reads TGTGCCAGCAGCTTAGACGGGGGAATGGGTGAGACCCAGTACTTC.

This clone was seen a handful of times. V gene TRBV2 combines with J gene TRBJ1-1; D is perhaps TRBD1 (5 bases). CDR3 size: 16 residues. V dropped 7 bases and J dropped 5 bases, with 23 bases sitting between them. Per the germline V gene, CDR1 is SNHLY and CDR2 is FYNNEI. Here the CDR3 DNA reads TGTGCCAGCACTTCTCAGAGATCCAGGGTAGGGACTGAAGCTTTCTTT. As protein: CASTSQRSRVGTEAFF.

This sequence joins TRBV18 and TRBJ2-7, with a possible D match to TRBD2 (5 bases). V was shortened by 5 bases and J by 6 bases, with 20 bases between the two germline ends. CDR1 and CDR2 from the germline V gene are KGHSH and LQKENI. The CDR3 totals 15 residues. In DNA form, the CDR3 reads TGTGCCAGCTCATTTTATCCCCAGGTAGCGAGCGAGCAGTACTTC. Translation gives CASSFYPQVASEQYF.

This clone was observed a handful of times. The V call is TRBV5-8, the J call TRBJ2-1; TRBD2 matches 8 bases. The CDR3 totals 17 residues. The germline V gene encodes CDR1 SGHTS and CDR2 YDEGEE. Trimming removed 4 bases from V and 13 bases from J; junction bases left unmatched: 22. The CDR3 nucleotides read TGTGCCAGCAGCCATTCGATAGGGCGGGAGGTCGGCAATGGACAGTTCTTC. Translating gives CASSHSIGREVGNGQFF.

The chain recombines TRBV11-2 with TRBJ1-2, with 12 positions matching TRBD1. CDR1 is SGHAT, CDR2 FQNNGV, per germline. There are 19 residues in the CDR3. Germline trimming cut 4 bases from V and 1 base from J; bases unmatched to any gene: 13. CDR3 protein: CASSSVKGDRGRDNYGYTF. CDR3 nucleotide sequence: TGTGCCAGCAGCTCCGTAAAGGGGGACAGGGGGCGAGATAACTATGGCTACACCTTC.

This clone occurred a few times. The chain couples TRBV6-5 to TRBJ2-3; D uncertain. Germline V lookup: CDR1 MNHEY, CDR2 SVGAGI. Trimming removed 7 bases at V and 6 bases at J, with 14 bases between. This CDR3 contains 13 residues. CDR3 region: CASTPAYADTQYF. The CDR3 bases are TGTGCCAGCACCCCAGCTTACGCGGATACGCAGTATTTT.